This record looks at one TCR beta chain sequence and its context. The naive CD8 subset, CD45RO-negative cells positively selected for CCR7, excluded terminally differentiated effector memory CD45RA+ cells. The CDR3 runs 14 residues. Germline-derived CDR1 and CDR2 are ENHRY and SYGVKD. V lost 2 bases to trimming and J lost 1 base, with 9 bases between them. This specimen comes from a study of shared clonotypes between healthy human individuals. Across the study: Each donor contributed plates that comprised three CD4 naive, three CD4 memory, two CD8 naive and one CD8 memory.

Deep was the level at which the assay was run. TCRdb's table, derived via immunoSEQ multiplex PCR, lists solely in-frame clones and lacks some. The sample contains 1.5 million to 2.5 million clones, about 95% of which appear only once. The J gene is TRBJ2-7, the V gene TRBV10-3; D is unresolved. The receptor's source is a man aged 18 to 29 in good health. The sequenced sample was naive CD8+ T cells sorted from blood. DNA for the CDR3: TGTGCCATCAGTGAGGATATCGGGTCCTACGAGCAGTACTTC. It specifies CAISEDIGSYEQYF.